A single sample is the source of the 26 T cell receptor beta chains below, sequenced in a study of control samples from healthy donors and cancer patients. Assay: immunoSEQ multiplex PCR; the TCRdb copy retains only in-frame clones and omits some. The sample contains around 250,000 clones, over 75% of which appear only once. Sequenced: PBMCs. These receptors were taken from a woman aged 60-75 years with lung cancer.

This rearrangement joins TRBV6-5 to TRBJ1-2, with D hard to call. CDR1 and CDR2 (germline): MNHEY, SVGAGI. The CDR3 has 14 amino acids. Trimming pared 0 bases from V and 7 bases from J, leaving 12 bases between. The CDR3 is CASSYSARVGGYTF. The DNA for the CDR3 is TGTGCCAGCAGTTACTCGGCACGGGTTGGTGGCTACACCTTC.

The table lists this clone with a few counts. The V and J genes are TRBV28 and TRBJ1-3; 12 nucleotides align to TRBD1. Germline V gene sequence: CDR1 MDHEN, CDR2 SYDVKM. V dropped 4 bases and J dropped 8; count of bases not matched to a gene: 6. The CDR3 runs to 15 residues. DNA of the CDR3: TGTGCCAGCAGTTCTCCGGGACAGGGGGCACACACCATATATTTT. Translating gives CASSSPGQGAHTIYF.

The chain uses TRBV5-1 and TRBJ1-6, with a possible D match to TRBD1 (6 bases). This CDR3 contains 14 residues. Germline V gene sequence: CDR1 SGHRS, CDR2 YFSETQ. V lost 7 bases and J lost 4, with 12 bases in between. DNA for the CDR3: TGCGCCAGCCGGGAGGGGGATTATAATTCACCCCTCCACTTT. It yields the protein CASREGDYNSPLHF.

The V gene is TRBV5-1, the J gene TRBJ1-3, with D possibly matching TRBD1 (6 bases). CDR3 length: 14 amino acids. With 7 bases removed from V and 2 bases from J, the gap between germline ends came to 13 bases. CDR1 SGHRS and CDR2 YFSETQ come from the germline V gene. The CDR3 loop reads CASYEGGAGNTIYF. As DNA, the CDR3 is TGCGCCAGCTACGAGGGGGGAGCTGGAAACACCATATATTTT.

V is TRBV12-3 or TRBV12-4 and J is TRBJ1-3; tentatively, D is TRBD1 (5 bases). The CDR3 totals 13 residues. V was trimmed by 6 bases and J by 8 bases, leaving 14 bases between them. In nucleotides, the CDR3 is TGTGCCAGCAGGCCTCGTATGGGGGACACCATATATTTT. Protein sequence: CASRPRMGDTIYF.

The chain combines TRBV5-1 with TRBJ2-7; 14 positions match TRBD2. The CDR3 covers 19 residues. Trimming took 0 bases from V and 0 from J; bases not matched to a gene: 8. Germline-derived CDR1 and CDR2 are SGHRS and YFSETQ. The CDR3 spells CASSLAGTSGGRSSYEQYF. Here the CDR3 DNA reads TGCGCCAGCAGCTTGGCCGGGACTAGCGGGGGAAGGAGCTCCTACGAGCAGTACTTC.

This chain joins TRBV5-1 and TRBJ1-1; possibly TRBD1 for D (5 bases). V lost 0 bases to trimming and J lost 3 bases, with 12 bases between them. The germline V gene has CDR1 SGHRS and CDR2 YFSETQ. The CDR3 totals 15 residues. The CDR3 spells CASSLEPGFDTEAFF. In DNA form, the CDR3 reads TGCGCCAGCAGCTTGGAACCAGGGTTTGACACTGAAGCTTTCTTT.

The chain carries TRBV13 and TRBJ1-2, with TRBD1 matching 10 bases. The CDR3 has 16 amino acids. The trim removed 1 base at V and 8 bases at J, leaving 10 bases unmatched. Germline V gene sequence: CDR1 PRHDT, CDR2 FYEKMQ (reference sequence). The CDR3 reads CASSLDLGQGGDGYTF. CDR3 in DNA: TGTGCCAGCAGCTTAGACCTCGGACAGGGGGGCGACGGCTACACCTTC. The full variable domain, in which reference TRBV13 and TRBJ1-2 provide the parts outside the CDR3, is AAGVIQSPRHLIKEKRETATLKCYPIPRHDTVYWYQQGPGQDPQFLISFYEKMQSDKGSIPDRFSAQQFSDYHSELNMSSLELGDSALYFCASSLDLGQGGDGYTFGSGTRLTVV.

This clone is a singleton in its sample. The rearrangement links TRBV9 to TRBJ1-4; TRBD1 aligns across 9 bases. The CDR3 runs to 16 residues. The germline gives CDR1 SGDLS, CDR2 YYNGEE. Germline trimming cut 3 bases from V and 2 bases from J; bases unmatched to any gene: 5. The CDR3 coding sequence is TGTGCCAGCAGCGAGGGGACAGGGCGGACTAATGAAAAACTGTTTTTT. This sequence encodes CASSEGTGRTNEKLFF.

About this clone: At the DNA level, this CDR3 is encoded by other sequences in the same sample as well. The rearrangement uses TRBV2 and TRBJ1-2, with 8 bases identical to TRBD1. With V trimmed by 6 bases and J by 0 bases, 3 bases remained unmatched. From germline, CDR1 is SNHLY and CDR2 FYNNEI. This CDR3 is 14 amino acids long. CDR3 sequence: CASREQGANYGYTF. The CDR3 DNA reads as TGTGCCAGCAGGGAACAGGGGGCTAACTATGGCTACACCTTC. Drawing the rest from reference TRBV2 and TRBJ1-2, the complete variable domain is EPEVTQTPSHQVTQMGQEVILRCVPISNHLYFYWYRQILGQKVEFLVSFYNNEISEKSEIFDDQFSVERPDGSNFTLKIRSTKLEDSAMYFCASREQGANYGYTFGSGTRLTVV.

The V and J genes are TRBV2 and TRBJ1-1; no reliable D call. Germline V gene data show CDR1 as SNHLY and CDR2 as FYNNEI. V was cut by 2 bases and J by 0 bases, with 7 bases left in between. The CDR3 is 14 residues long. Here the CDR3 reads CASSEYGLNTEAFF. CDR3 coding DNA: TGTGCCAGCAGTGAATACGGGCTGAACACTGAAGCTTTCTTT.

A word on this clone: Since a much larger clone is just one base distant, this may be a read error. The sample holds other DNA sequences that translate to the same CDR3. This chain links TRBV15 with TRBJ2-7; tentatively, D is TRBD2 (5 bases). CDR1 and CDR2 from the germline V gene are LNHNV and YYDKDF (reference sequence). This CDR3 is built from 14 residues. The V end lost 0 bases, the J end lost 4 bases, and 10 bases lay between the germline ends. The CDR3 sequence: CATSRDRGPYEQYF. The CDR3 coding sequence is TGTGCCACCAGCAGAGATCGGGGTCCTTACGAGCAGTACTTC.

This chain links TRBV25-1 with TRBJ1-2; TRBD1 matches at 9 bases. The V and J ends lost 4 bases and 8 bases, in that order; junction bases with no gene match: 8. The CDR3 loop spans 14 amino acids. The germline gives CDR1 MGHDK, CDR2 SYGVNS. CDR3 bases: TGTGCCAGCAGTGCCGGACAGGGGCGAACGGGCTACACCTTC. Amino acid sequence: CASSAGQGRTGYTF.

The chain is built from TRBV6-5 and TRBJ1-1; D is unresolved. Trimming stripped 2 bases from V and 7 bases from J, with 17 bases between. The CDR3 has 15 residues. CDR1 MNHEY and CDR2 SVGAGI come from the germline V gene. Written as DNA, the CDR3 is TGTGCCAGCAGTTACGTTCAACGGGGTAATAGTGAAGCTTTCTTT. Encoded protein: CASSYVQRGNSEAFF.

This chain joins TRBV11-2 and TRBJ2-7; weak D call: TRBD2 (6 bases). The germline V gene has CDR1 SGHAT and CDR2 FQNNGV. Trimming removed 3 bases at V and 2 bases at J, with 14 bases between. The CDR3 consists of 15 residues. The CDR3 protein is CASSFGRSGPYEQYF. The CDR3 DNA reads as TGTGCCAGCAGCTTTGGGAGGAGCGGGCCCTACGAGCAGTACTTC.

The chain carries TRBV6-6 and TRBJ1-2, with no clear D. This CDR3 spans 15 amino acids. With 6 bases removed from V and 4 bases from J, the gap between germline ends came to 18 bases. Germline CDR1 reads MNHNY; CDR2 reads SVGAGI (reference sequence). The CDR3 sequence: CASSKEGLIAYGYTF. In DNA form, the CDR3 reads TGTGCCAGCAGCAAGGAGGGTCTCATTGCCTATGGCTACACCTTC.

This clone appeared a single time. The V gene is TRBV9, the J gene TRBJ1-1, with 7 bases that match TRBD1. V shed 3 bases and J 4 bases; nucleotides not matched to a gene: 9. The CDR3 is 15 amino acids. Per the germline V gene, CDR1 is SGDLS and CDR2 is YYNGEE. The CDR3 protein is CASSDTGDGSTEAFF. For the CDR3, the DNA is TGTGCCAGCAGCGATACAGGGGATGGGAGCACTGAAGCTTTCTTT. The variable domain in full, with the rest retrieved from reference TRBV9 and TRBJ1-1, is DSGVTQTPKHLITATGQRVTLRCSPRSGDLSVYWYQQSLDQGLQFLIQYYNGEERAKGNILERFSAQQFPDLHSELNLSSLELGDSALYFCASSDTGDGSTEAFFGQGTRLTVV.

V gene TRBV5-5 combines with J gene TRBJ2-3; D may be TRBD2 (5 bases). This CDR3 has 15 residues. Germline V gene data show CDR1 as SGHKS and CDR2 as YYEKEE (reference sequence). V shed 4 bases and J shed 0 bases, with 12 bases lying between them. The CDR3 bases are TGTGCCAGCAGCAGCACGCGGGCTAGCACAGATACGCAGTATTTT. Translated: CASSSTRASTDTQYF.

V usage is TRBV9 and J usage is TRBJ1-2; D gene uncertain. The CDR3 spans 15 residues. Germline V gene data show CDR1 as SGDLS and CDR2 as YYNGEE. Trimming took 1 base from V and 6 from J, leaving 16 bases between them. CDR3 DNA: TGTGCCAGCAGCGTACGGGGAGGGAGGTCCCATGGCTACACCTTC. The encoded protein is CASSVRGGRSHGYTF.

The chain recombines TRBV2 with TRBJ1-2; no firm D call. The CDR3 runs to 15 residues. V lost 3 bases to trimming and J lost 8 bases, with 19 bases between them. CDR1 SNHLY and CDR2 FYNNEI come from the germline V gene. The CDR3 DNA follows: TGTGCCAGCAGTGAGGTCCCCGGCAGGTTGGGAGGCTACACCTTC. It yields the protein CASSEVPGRLGGYTF.

This clone was found a few times. The J gene is TRBJ2-1, the V gene TRBV10-2, with D possibly matching TRBD1 (6 bases). CDR3 length equals 15 residues. Germline CDR1 and CDR2: WSHSY and SAAADI. Between the trimmed V and J ends, which lost 4 bases and 2 bases, there was a span of 12 bases. The DNA for the CDR3 is TGCGCCAGCAGTGCTCTGGGGGCTGCCTACAATGAGCAGTTCTTC. Its protein is CASSALGAAYNEQFF.

In its sample, this clone was seen once. The chain employs TRBV28 and TRBJ2-3, with 7 bases matching TRBD1. V dropped 6 bases and J dropped 2; count of bases not matched to a gene: 5. Germline loops: CDR1 MDHEN, CDR2 SYDVKM. The CDR3 spans 14 residues. CDR3: CASRSTGLTDTQYF. The CDR3 region has the DNA TGTGCCAGCAGATCGACAGGGCTCACAGATACGCAGTATTTT.

The V call is TRBV4-1, the J call TRBJ1-3; D gene unclear. Germline V gene lookup returns CDR1 MGHRA and CDR2 YSYEKL. The CDR3 spans 15 residues. Trimming removed 1 base at V and 4 bases at J, with 11 bases between. Here the CDR3 DNA reads TGCGCCAGCAGCCAAGGTTGGGGTGCGGGAAACACCATATATTTT. Amino acid sequence: CASSQGWGAGNTIYF.

The sample holds many counts of this clone. V is TRBV4-1 and J is TRBJ2-7, with D hard to call. This CDR3 contains 16 residues. Germline lookup yields CDR1 MGHRA and CDR2 YSYEKL. The V end lost 1 base, the J end lost 0 bases, and 13 bases lay between the germline ends. The CDR3 nucleotides are TGCGCCAGCAGCCAAGTAGTCGCAGGTAACTCCTACGAGCAGTACTTC. It specifies CASSQVVAGNSYEQYF.

This clone was found once. The chain employs TRBV19 and TRBJ1-5, with 9 bases aligning to TRBD1. Germline lookup yields CDR1 LNHDA and CDR2 SQIVND (reference sequence). Trimming at V came to 5 bases and at J to 4 bases, leaving 3 bases not matched to a gene. The CDR3 is 14 residues long. The CDR3 DNA reads as TGTGCCAGTAGTGTCGGGACAGGGAATCAGCCCCAGCATTTT. This codes for CASSVGTGNQPQHF. Drawing the rest from reference TRBV19 and TRBJ1-5, the complete variable domain is DGGITQSPKYLFRKEGQNVTLSCEQNLNHDAMYWYRQDPGQGLRLIYYSQIVNDFQKGDIAEGYSVSREKKESFPLTVTSAQKNPTAFYLCASSVGTGNQPQHFGDGTRLSIL.

The chain is built from TRBV3-1 (or the pseudogene TRBV3-2) and TRBJ2-7; the D is unclear. Germline values: CDR1 LGHDT, CDR2 YNNKEL (reference sequence). The V end lost 1 base, the J end lost 0 bases, and 7 bases lay between the germline ends. The CDR3 has 14 amino acids. CDR3 loop: CASSQGLGSYEQYF. Here the CDR3 DNA reads TGTGCCAGCAGCCAAGGCTTAGGCTCCTACGAGCAGTACTTC.